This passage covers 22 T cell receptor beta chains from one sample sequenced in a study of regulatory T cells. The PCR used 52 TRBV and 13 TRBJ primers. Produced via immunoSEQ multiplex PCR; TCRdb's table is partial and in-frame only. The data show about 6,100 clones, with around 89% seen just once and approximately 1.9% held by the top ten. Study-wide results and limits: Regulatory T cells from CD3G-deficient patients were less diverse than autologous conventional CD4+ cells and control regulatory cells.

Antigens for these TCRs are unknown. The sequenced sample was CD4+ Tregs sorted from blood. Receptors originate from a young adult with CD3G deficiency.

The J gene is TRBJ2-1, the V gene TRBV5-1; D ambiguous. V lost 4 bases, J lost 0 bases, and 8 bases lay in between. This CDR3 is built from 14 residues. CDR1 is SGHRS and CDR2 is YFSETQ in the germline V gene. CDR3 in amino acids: CASSPDRSYNEQFF. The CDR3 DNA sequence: TGCGCCAGCAGCCCCGACCGCTCCTACAATGAGCAGTTCTTC.

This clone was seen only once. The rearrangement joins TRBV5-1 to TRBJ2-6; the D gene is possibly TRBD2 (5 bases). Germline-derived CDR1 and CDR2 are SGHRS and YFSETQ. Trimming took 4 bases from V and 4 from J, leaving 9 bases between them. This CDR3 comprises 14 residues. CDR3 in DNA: TGCGCCAGCAGCCCGTCGGGGGGGGCCAACGTCCTGACTTTC. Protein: CASSPSGGANVLTF.

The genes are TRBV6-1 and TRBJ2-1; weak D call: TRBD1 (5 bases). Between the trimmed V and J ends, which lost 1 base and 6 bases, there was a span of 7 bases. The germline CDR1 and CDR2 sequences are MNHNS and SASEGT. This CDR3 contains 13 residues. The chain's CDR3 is CASSEEGLNEQFF. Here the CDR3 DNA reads TGTGCCAGCAGTGAAGAGGGGCTCAATGAGCAGTTCTTC.

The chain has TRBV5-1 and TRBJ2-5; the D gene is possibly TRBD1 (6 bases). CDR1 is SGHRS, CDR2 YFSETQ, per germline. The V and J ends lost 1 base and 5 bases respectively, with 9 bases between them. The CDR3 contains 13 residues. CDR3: CASSLTGFETQYF. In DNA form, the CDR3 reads TGCGCCAGCAGCTTGACAGGGTTTGAGACCCAGTACTTC.

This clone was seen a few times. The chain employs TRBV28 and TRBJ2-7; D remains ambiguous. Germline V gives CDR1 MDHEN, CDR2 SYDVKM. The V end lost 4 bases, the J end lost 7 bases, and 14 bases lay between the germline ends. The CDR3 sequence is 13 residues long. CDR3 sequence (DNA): TGTGCCAGCAGTTCGTTTGTATTGGGTGAGCAGTACTTC. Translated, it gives CASSSFVLGEQYF.

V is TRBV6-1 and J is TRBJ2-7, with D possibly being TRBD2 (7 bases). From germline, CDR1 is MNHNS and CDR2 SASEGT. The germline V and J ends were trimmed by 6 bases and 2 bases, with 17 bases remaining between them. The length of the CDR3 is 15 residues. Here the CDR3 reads CASSGGSGTTYEQYF. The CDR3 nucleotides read TGTGCCAGCAGCGGGGGCAGCGGGACAACCTACGAGCAGTACTTC.

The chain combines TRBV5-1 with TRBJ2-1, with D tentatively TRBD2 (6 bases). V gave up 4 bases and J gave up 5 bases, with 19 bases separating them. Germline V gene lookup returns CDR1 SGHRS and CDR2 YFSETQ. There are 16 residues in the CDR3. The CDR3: CASSPSLGGLDNEQFF. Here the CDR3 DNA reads TGCGCCAGCAGCCCATCCCTCGGGGGACTTGACAATGAGCAGTTCTTC. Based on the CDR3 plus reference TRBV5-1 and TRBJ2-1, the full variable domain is KAGVTQTPRYLIKTRGQQVTLSCSPISGHRSVSWYQQTPGQGLQFLFEYFSETQRNKGNFPGRFSGRQFSNSRSEMNVSTLELGDSALYLCASSPSLGGLDNEQFFGPGTRLTVL.

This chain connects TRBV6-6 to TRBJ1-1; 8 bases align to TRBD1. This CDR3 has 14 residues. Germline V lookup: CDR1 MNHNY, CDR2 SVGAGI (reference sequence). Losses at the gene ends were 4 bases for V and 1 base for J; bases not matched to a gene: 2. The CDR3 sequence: CASSSQGGNTEAFF. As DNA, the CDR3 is TGTGCCAGCAGTTCACAGGGGGGGAACACTGAAGCTTTCTTT.

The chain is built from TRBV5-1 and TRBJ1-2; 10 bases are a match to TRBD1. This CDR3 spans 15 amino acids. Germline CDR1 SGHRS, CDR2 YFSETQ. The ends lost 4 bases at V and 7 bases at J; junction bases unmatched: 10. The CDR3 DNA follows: TGCGCCAGCAGCCGTCGCGGGACAGGGGATGGTGGCTACACCTTC. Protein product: CASSRRGTGDGGYTF.

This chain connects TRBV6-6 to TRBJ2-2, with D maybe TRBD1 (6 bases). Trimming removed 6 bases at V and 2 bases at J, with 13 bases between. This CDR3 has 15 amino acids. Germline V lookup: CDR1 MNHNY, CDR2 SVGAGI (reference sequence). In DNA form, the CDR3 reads TGTGCCAGCAGCCCGGGACACAGTAACACCGGGGAGCTGTTTTTT. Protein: CASSPGHSNTGELFF.

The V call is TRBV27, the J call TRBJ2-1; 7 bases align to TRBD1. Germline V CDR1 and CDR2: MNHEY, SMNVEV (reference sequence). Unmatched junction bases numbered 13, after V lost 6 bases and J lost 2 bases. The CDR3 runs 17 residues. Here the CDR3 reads CASSRSRRQGAYNEQFF. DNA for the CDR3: TGTGCCAGCAGCCGCTCCAGAAGACAGGGTGCCTACAATGAGCAGTTCTTC.

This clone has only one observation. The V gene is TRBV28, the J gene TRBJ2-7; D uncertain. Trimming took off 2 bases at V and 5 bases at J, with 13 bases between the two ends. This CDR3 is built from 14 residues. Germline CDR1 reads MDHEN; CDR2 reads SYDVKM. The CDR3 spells CASSLGQYRDEQYF. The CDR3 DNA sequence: TGTGCCAGCAGTTTAGGTCAGTATCGGGACGAGCAGTACTTC.

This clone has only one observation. The CDR3 nucleotides are TGTGCCAGCAGTTCCGAGACAGGGTCCAGTGGAGATACGCAGTATTTT. Translated, it gives CASSSETGSSGDTQYF. The chain has TRBV28 and TRBJ2-3; 7 positions agree with TRBD1. This CDR3 is built from 16 residues. V was clipped by 4 bases and J by 5 bases; unmatched bases: 12. Germline V gene sequence: CDR1 MDHEN, CDR2 SYDVKM. The full variable domain, its missing parts supplied by reference TRBV28 and TRBJ2-3, is DVKVTQSSRYLVKRTGEKVFLECVQDMDHENMFWYRQDPGLGLRLIYFSYDVKMKEKGDIPEGYSVSREKKERFSLILESASTNQTSMYLCASSSETGSSGDTQYFGPGTRLTVL.

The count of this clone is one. This CDR3 reads CASRPGGLPLNEQFF. CDR3 coding DNA: TGTGCCAGCAGGCCGGGGGGACTACCTCTCAATGAGCAGTTCTTC. The chain carries TRBV28 and TRBJ2-1; 7 bases map to TRBD2. There are 15 residues in the CDR3. Trimming at V came to 6 bases and at J to 6 bases, leaving 11 bases not matched to a gene. Germline CDR1 is MDHEN and CDR2 is SYDVKM.

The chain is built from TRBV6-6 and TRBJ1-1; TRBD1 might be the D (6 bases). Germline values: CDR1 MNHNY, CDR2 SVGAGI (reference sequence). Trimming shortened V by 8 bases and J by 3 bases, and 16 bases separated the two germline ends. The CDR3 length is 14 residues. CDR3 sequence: CASFPQGTDTEAFF. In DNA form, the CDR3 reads TGTGCCAGCTTTCCCCAGGGGACGGACACTGAAGCTTTCTTT.

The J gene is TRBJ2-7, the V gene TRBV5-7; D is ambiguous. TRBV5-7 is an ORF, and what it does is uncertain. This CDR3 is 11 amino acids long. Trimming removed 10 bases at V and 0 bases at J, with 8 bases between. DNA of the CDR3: TGTGCCGTGGTTACCTCCTACGAGCAGTACTTC. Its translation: CAVVTSYEQYF.

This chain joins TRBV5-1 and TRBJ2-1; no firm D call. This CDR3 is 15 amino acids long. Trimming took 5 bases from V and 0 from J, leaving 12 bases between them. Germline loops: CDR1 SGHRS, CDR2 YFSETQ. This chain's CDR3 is CASRENGYSYNEQFF. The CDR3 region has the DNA TGCGCCAGCAGGGAAAACGGGTACTCCTACAATGAGCAGTTCTTC. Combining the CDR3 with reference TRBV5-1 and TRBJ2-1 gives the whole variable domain KAGVTQTPRYLIKTRGQQVTLSCSPISGHRSVSWYQQTPGQGLQFLFEYFSETQRNKGNFPGRFSGRQFSNSRSEMNVSTLELGDSALYLCASRENGYSYNEQFFGPGTRLTVL.

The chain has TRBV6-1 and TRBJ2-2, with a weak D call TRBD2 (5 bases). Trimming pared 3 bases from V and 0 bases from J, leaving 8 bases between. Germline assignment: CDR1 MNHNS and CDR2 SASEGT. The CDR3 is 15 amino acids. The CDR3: CASSDGGPNTGELFF. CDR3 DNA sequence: TGTGCCAGCAGTGATGGAGGACCGAACACCGGGGAGCTGTTTTTT.

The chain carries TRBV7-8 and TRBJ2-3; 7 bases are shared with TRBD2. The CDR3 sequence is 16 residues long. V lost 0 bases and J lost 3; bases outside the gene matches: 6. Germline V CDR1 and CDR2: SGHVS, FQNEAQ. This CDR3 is CASSLAVGGGTDTQYF. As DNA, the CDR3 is TGTGCCAGCAGCTTAGCGGTGGGGGGAGGGACAGATACGCAGTATTTT.

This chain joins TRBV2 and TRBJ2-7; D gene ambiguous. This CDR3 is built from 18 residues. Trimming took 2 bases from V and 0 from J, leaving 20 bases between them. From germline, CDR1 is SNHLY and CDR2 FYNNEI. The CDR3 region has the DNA TGTGCCAGCAGTGAAATCGATCGAAGGACGGCGAGCTCCTACGAGCAGTACTTC. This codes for CASSEIDRRTASSYEQYF.

The CDR3: CASSPRGTDQETQYF. CDR3 in DNA: TGTGCCAGCAGCCCAAGAGGGACGGACCAAGAGACCCAGTACTTC. V gene TRBV11-2 combines with J gene TRBJ2-5; possibly TRBD1 or TRBD2 for D (5 bases each). CDR3 length: 15 amino acids. The germline V and J ends were trimmed by 5 bases and 0 bases, with 13 bases remaining between them. Germline CDR1 is SGHAT and CDR2 is FQNNGV.

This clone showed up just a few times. The CDR3 here is CASSSGTGGENTEAFF. As DNA, the CDR3 is TGTGCCAGCAGTTCGGGGACAGGGGGGGAGAACACTGAAGCTTTCTTT. This rearrangement joins TRBV28 to TRBJ1-1; TRBD1 matches 11 bases. Germline assignment: CDR1 MDHEN and CDR2 SYDVKM. V lost 4 bases to trimming and J lost 1 base; unmatched junction nucleotides: 5. The CDR3 covers 16 residues.